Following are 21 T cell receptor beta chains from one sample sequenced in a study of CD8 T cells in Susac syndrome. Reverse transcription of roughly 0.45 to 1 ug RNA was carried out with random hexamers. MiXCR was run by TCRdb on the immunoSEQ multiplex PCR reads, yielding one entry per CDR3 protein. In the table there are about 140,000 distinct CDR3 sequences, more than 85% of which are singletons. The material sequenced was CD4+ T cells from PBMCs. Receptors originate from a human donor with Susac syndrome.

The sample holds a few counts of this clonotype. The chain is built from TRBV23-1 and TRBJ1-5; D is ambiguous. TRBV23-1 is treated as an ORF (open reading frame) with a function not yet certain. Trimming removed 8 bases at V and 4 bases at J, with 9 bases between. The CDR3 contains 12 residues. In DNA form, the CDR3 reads TGCGCCAGCGGGCGTCTGAATCAGCCCCAGCATTTT. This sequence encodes CASGRLNQPQHF.

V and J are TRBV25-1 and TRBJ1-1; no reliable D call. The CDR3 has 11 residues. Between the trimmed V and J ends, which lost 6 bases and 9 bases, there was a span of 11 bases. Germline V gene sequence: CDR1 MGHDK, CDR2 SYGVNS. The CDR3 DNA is TGTGCCAGCAGGCAGGTGGGGAAAGCTTTCTTT. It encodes CASRQVGKAFF.

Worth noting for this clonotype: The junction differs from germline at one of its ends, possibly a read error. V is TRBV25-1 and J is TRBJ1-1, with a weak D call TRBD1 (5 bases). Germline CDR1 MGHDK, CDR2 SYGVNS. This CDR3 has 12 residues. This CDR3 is CASSEDRGPRSF. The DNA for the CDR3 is TGTGCCAGCAGTGAAGACAGAGGACCCCGATCCTTT.

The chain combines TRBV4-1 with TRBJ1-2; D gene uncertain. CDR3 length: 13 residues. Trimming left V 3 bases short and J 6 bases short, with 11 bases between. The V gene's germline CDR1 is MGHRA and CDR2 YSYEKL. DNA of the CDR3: TGCGCCAGCAGCCAGGCCCCAGTGGATGGCTACACCTTC. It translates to CASSQAPVDGYTF.

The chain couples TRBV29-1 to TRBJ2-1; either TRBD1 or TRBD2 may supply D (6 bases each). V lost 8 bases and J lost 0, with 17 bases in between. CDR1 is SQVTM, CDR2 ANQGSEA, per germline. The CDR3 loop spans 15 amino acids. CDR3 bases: TGCAGCTCAAAAACCGGGGGACACTCCTACAATGAGCAGTTCTTC. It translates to CSSKTGGHSYNEQFF.

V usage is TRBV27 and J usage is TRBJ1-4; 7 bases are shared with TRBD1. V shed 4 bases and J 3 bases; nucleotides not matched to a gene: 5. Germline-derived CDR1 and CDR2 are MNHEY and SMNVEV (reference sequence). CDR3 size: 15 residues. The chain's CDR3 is CASSSPGQPNEKLFF. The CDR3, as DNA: TGTGCCAGCAGTTCTCCGGGACAGCCTAATGAAAAACTGTTTTTT.

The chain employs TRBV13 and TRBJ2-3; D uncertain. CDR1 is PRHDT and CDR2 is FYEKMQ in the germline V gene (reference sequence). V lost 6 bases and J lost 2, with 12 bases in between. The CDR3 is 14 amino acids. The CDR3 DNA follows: TGTGCCAGCAGTTCTATATCGGACACAGATACGCAGTATTTT. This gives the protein CASSSISDTDTQYF.

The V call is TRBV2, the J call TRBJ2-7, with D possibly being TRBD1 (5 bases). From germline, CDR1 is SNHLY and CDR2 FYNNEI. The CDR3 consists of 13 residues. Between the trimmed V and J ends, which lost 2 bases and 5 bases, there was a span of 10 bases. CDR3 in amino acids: CASSEQGLDEQYF. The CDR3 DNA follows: TGTGCCAGCAGTGAACAGGGCTTGGACGAGCAGTACTTC.

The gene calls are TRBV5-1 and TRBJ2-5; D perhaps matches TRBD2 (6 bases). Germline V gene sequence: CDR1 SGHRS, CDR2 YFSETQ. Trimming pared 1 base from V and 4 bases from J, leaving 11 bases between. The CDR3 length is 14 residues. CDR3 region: CASSLSGVGETQYF. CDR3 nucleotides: TGCGCCAGCAGCTTGTCGGGGGTTGGAGAGACCCAGTACTTC.

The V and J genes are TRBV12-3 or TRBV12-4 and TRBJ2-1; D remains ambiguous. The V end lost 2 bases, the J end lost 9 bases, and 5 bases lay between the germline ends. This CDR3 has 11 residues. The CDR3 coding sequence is TGTGCCAGCAGTTTAACCGGTGAGCAGTTCTTC. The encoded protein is CASSLTGEQFF.

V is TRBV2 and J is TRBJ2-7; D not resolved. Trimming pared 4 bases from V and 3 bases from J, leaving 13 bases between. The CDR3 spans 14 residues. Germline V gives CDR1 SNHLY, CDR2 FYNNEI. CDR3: CASSARTAHYEQYF. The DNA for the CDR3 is TGTGCCAGCAGTGCAAGGACGGCCCACTACGAGCAGTACTTC.

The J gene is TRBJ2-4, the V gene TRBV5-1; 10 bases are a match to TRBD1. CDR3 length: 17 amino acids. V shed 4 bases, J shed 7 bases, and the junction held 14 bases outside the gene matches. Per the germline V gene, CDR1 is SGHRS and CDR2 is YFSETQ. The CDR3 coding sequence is TGCGCCAGCAGCCCAAATCCTCAAGGGACAGGGGAGAACATTCAGTACTTC. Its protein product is CASSPNPQGTGENIQYF.

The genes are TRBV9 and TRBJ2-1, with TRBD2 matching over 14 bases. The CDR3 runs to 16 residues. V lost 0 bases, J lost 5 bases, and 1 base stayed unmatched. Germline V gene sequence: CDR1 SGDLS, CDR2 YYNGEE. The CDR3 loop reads CASSVGLAGGHNEQFF. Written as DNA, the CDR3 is TGTGCCAGCAGCGTAGGACTAGCGGGGGGGCACAATGAGCAGTTCTTC.

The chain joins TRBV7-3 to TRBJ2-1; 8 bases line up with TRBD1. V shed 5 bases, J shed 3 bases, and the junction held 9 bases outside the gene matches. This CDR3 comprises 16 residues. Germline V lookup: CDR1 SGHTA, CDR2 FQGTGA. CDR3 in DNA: TGTGCCAGCAGCCCCTGGACAGGGAAGGGCTACAATGAGCAGTTCTTC. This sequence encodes CASSPWTGKGYNEQFF.

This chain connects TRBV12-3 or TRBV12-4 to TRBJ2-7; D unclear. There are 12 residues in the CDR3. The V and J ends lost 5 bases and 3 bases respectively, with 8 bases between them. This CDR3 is CASSRFNYEQYF. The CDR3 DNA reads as TGTGCCAGCAGTCGATTCAACTACGAGCAGTACTTC.

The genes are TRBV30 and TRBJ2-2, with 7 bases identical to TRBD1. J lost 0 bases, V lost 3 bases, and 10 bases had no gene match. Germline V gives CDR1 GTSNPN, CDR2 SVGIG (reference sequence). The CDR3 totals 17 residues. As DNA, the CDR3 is TGTGCCTGGAGGGCGGACAGGCCGCTATCGAACACCGGGGAGCTGTTTTTT. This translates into CAWRADRPLSNTGELFF.

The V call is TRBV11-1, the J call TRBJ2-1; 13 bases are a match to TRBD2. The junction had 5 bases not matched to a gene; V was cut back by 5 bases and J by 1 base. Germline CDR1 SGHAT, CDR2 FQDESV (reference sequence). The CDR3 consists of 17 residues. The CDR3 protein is CASSTTSGRLSYNEQFF. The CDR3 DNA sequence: TGTGCCAGCAGCACGACTAGCGGGAGGTTATCCTACAATGAGCAGTTCTTC.

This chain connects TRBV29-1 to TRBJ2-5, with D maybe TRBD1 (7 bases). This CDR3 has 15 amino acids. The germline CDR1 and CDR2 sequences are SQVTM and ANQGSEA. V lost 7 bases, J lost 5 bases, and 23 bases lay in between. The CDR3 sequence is CSAGSWRGRRETQYF. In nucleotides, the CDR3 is TGCAGCGCCGGGAGTTGGAGGGGGCGAAGGGAGACCCAGTACTTC.

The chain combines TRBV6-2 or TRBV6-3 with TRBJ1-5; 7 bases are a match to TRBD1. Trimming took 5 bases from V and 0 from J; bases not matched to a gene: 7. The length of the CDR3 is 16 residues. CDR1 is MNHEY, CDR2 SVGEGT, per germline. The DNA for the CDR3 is TGTGCCAGCAGTCGGGGGACAGTCTATAGCAATCAGCCCCAGCATTTT. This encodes CASSRGTVYSNQPQHF.

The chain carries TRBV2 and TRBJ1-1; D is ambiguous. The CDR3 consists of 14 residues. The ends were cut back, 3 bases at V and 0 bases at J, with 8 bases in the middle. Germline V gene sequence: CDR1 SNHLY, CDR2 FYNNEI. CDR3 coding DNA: TGTGCCAGCAGTGAGGGGAACATGAACACTGAAGCTTTCTTT. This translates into CASSEGNMNTEAFF.

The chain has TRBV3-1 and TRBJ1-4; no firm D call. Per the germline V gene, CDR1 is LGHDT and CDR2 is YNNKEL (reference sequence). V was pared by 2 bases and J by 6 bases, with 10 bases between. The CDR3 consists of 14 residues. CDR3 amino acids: CASSQNEGYEKLFF. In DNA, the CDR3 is TGTGCCAGCAGCCAAAATGAGGGTTATGAAAAACTGTTTTTT. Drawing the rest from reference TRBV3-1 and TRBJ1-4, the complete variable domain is DTAVSQTPKYLVTQMGNDKSIKCEQNLGHDTMYWYKQDSKKFLKIMFSYNNKELIINETVPNRFSPKSPDKAHLNLHINSLELGDSAVYFCASSQNEGYEKLFFGSGTQLSVL.